Below are 29 T cell receptor beta chains sequenced from a single sample in a study of CD8+CD57+ T cells in acquired aplastic anemia. Patients sequenced had flow cytometry evidence of CD8+CD57+ cell expansion. Template material for TCR beta VDJ and CDR3 profiling consisted of genomic DNA. Using its own MiXCR run on the reads, TCRdb lists one record per CDR3 protein. Of 250,000 or so distinct CDR3 sequences in the sample, approximately 45% were seen once. Sequencing input: sorted CD4+, CD8+, or CD8+CD57+ T cells (not recorded which) from PBMCs. The origin of the receptors is a human donor with aplastic anemia.

The chain carries TRBV7-6 and TRBJ1-6; D call uncertain. The CDR3 totals 16 residues. Germline V lookup: CDR1 SGHVS, CDR2 FNYEAQ. The V gene lost 5 bases and the J gene lost 0 bases, with 11 bases spanning the gap. The CDR3 DNA is TGTGCCAGCAGCCCCCGGTCTGGCTCCTATAATTCACCCCTCCACTTT. This gives the protein CASSPRSGSYNSPLHF.

The rearrangement links TRBV3-2 to TRBJ1-1; the DNA was not used to check the table's D call, TRBD1. TRBV3-2 is described as a pseudogene. CDR3 length: 15 amino acids. The CDR3 sequence is CASSPVPRTGYEAFF. DNA for the CDR3: TGTGCCAGCAGCCCCGTGCCTCGGACAGGTTATGAAGCTTTCTTT.

This clonotype has only a few counts. The J gene is TRBJ1-5, the V gene TRBV27; a weak D match, TRBD1 (5 bases). The V end lost 6 bases, the J end lost 4 bases, and 10 bases lay between the germline ends. The germline V gene has CDR1 MNHEY and CDR2 SMNVEV (reference sequence). The CDR3 runs 13 residues. The CDR3 nucleotides are TGTGCCAGCAGCCGGGGACGTAATCAGCCCCAGCATTTT. Translated, it gives CASSRGRNQPQHF.

This clonotype was detected ten times or more. The chain links TRBV5-6 to TRBJ2-5, with unresolved D. Germline V gene data show CDR1 as SGHDT and CDR2 as YYEEEE. The length of the CDR3 is 12 residues. The V end was cut by 0 bases, the J end by 2 bases, with 2 bases between. This CDR3 is CASSLGQETQYF. The CDR3 bases are TGTGCCAGCAGCTTGGGACAAGAGACCCAGTACTTC.

As for this clonotype: The junction differs from germline at one of its ends, possibly a read error. CDR3: CASSQLTTGINTEAFF. The CDR3 DNA reads as TGCGCCAGCAGCCAACTCACGACAGGAATCAACACTGAAGCTTTCTTT. This chain connects TRBV7-9 to TRBJ1-1, with D maybe TRBD1 (6 bases). Germline V gene sequence: CDR1 SEHNR, CDR2 FQNEAQ (reference sequence). The CDR3 extends over 16 amino acids. The full variable domain, with the rest looked up from reference TRBV7-9 and TRBJ1-1, is DTGVSQNPRHKITKRGQNVTFRCDPISEHNRLYWYRQTLGQGPEFLTYFQNEAQLEKSRLLSDRFSAERPKGSFSTLEIQRTEQGDSAMYLCASSQLTTGINTEAFFGQGTRLTVV.

To note about this clonotype: One end of the junction does not line up with germline, which may come from a read error. This chain uses TRBV11-2 with TRBJ2-2; 14 bases align to TRBD2. This CDR3 region has 14 residues. Germline CDR1 SGHAT, CDR2 FQNNGV. CDR3 DNA sequence: TGTGCCAGCAGCCCTAGACTAGCGGGGGGGGAGCTGTTCTTT. Its translation: CASSPRLAGGELFF.

The chain is built from TRBV19 and TRBJ2-1; D not resolved. There are 12 residues in the CDR3. Germline loops: CDR1 LNHDA, CDR2 SQIVND (reference sequence). Trimming removed 4 bases from V and 5 bases from J, with 6 bases in between. The CDR3 loop reads CASSKYNNEQFF. CDR3 bases: TGTGCCAGTAGTAAATACAACAATGAGCAGTTCTTC.

Concerning this clonotype itself: This could be a read error, since a much larger clone is one nucleotide away. This chain uses TRBV4-1 with TRBJ2-5, with 11 positions matching TRBD2. The germline V gene encodes CDR1 MGHRA and CDR2 YSYEKL. With 4 bases clipped from V and 5 bases from J, the junction kept 9 bases outside the gene matches. CDR3 length: 16 residues. The CDR3 region has the DNA TGCGCCAGCAGCCTCGAAAGTAGCGGGGGGGCGGAGACCCAGTACTTC. Translating gives CASSLESSGGAETQYF.

This clonotype was recorded many times. This sequence joins TRBV9 and TRBJ2-7; D is unresolved. This CDR3 contains 14 residues. Germline V CDR1 and CDR2: SGDLS, YYNGEE. With 0 bases removed from V and 4 bases from J, the gap between germline ends came to 11 bases. CDR3 coding DNA: TGTGCCAGCAGCGTAGACGGCAGAACTTACGAGCAGTACTTC. It specifies CASSVDGRTYEQYF.

This clonotype showed up just a few times. This sequence may be a read error, since a much larger clone differs from it by one base. This is likely a read error, given that the CDR3 carries no conserved phenylalanine or tryptophan at its end. The gene calls are TRBV7-9 and TRBJ2-5, with D perhaps TRBD1 (6 bases). The V end lost 1 base, the J end lost 0 bases, and 6 bases lay between the germline ends. The CDR3 is 14 residues long. The germline CDR1 and CDR2 sequences are SEHNR and FQNEAQ (reference sequence). The CDR3: CASSLGQDQETQYL. The CDR3 nucleotides are TGTGCCAGCAGCTTAGGACAGGACCAAGAGACCCAGTACCTC.

The chain couples TRBV7-9 to TRBJ2-7; 9 bases line up with TRBD1. In germline, CDR1 is SEHNR, CDR2 FQNEAQ (reference sequence). With V trimmed by 6 bases and J by 5 bases, 5 bases remained unmatched. This CDR3 has 13 residues. The CDR3 region has the DNA TGTGCCAGCAGTCAGACAGGGGGAAACGAGCAGTACTTC. It translates to CASSQTGGNEQYF.

This clonotype turned up a few times. This chain links TRBV12-3 or TRBV12-4 with TRBJ2-1; D remains unclear. V was trimmed by 3 bases and J by 4 bases, leaving 7 bases between them. The CDR3 contains 13 residues. The CDR3 DNA reads as TGTGCCAGCAGTTTTGGGGATTACAATGAGCAGTTCTTC. The encoded protein is CASSFGDYNEQFF.

This clonotype was picked up a small number of times. V usage is TRBV11-2 and J usage is TRBJ2-1; 13 nucleotides line up with TRBD2. CDR3 length equals 20 residues. V lost 0 bases and J lost 11; bases outside the gene matches: 19. The germline gives CDR1 SGHAT, CDR2 FQNNGV. The DNA for the CDR3 is TGTGCCAGCAGCTTAGAATCTAGCGGGACTAGCGGGATAAACATAATTAAGCAGTTCTTC. This gives the protein CASSLESSGTSGINIIKQFF.

In its sample, this clonotype was seen many times. The chain recombines TRBV5-5 with TRBJ1-2, with D uncertain. V was cut by 0 bases and J by 6 bases, with 12 bases left in between. This CDR3 is 14 amino acids long. CDR1 and CDR2 (germline): SGHKS, YYEKEE (reference sequence). CDR3 region: CASSLELAIDGYTF. For the CDR3, the DNA is TGTGCCAGCAGCTTGGAATTAGCGATCGATGGCTACACCTTC.

This clonotype has at least ten counts. The genes are TRBV11-1 and TRBJ2-5; the D is unclear. This CDR3 comprises 13 residues. The V gene's germline CDR1 is SGHAT and CDR2 FQDESV (reference sequence). Trimming removed 5 bases at V and 1 base at J, with 8 bases between. The CDR3 loop reads CASSLGFQETQYF. The DNA of the CDR3 is TGTGCCAGCAGCCTCGGGTTCCAAGAGACCCAGTACTTC.

The table lists this clonotype with a count of one. The V and J genes are TRBV7-2 and TRBJ1-6; perhaps TRBD1 as D (5 bases). Trimming pared 5 bases from V and 0 bases from J, leaving 11 bases between. The CDR3 contains 16 residues. From germline, CDR1 is SGHTA and CDR2 FQGNSA. The DNA for the CDR3 is TGTGCCAGCAGCCTGACAGTGAGCTCCTATAATTCACCCCTCCACTTT. Protein: CASSLTVSSYNSPLHF.

The rearrangement uses TRBV30 and TRBJ2-7, with 13 bases lining up with TRBD2. There are 14 residues in the CDR3. Germline-derived CDR1 and CDR2 are GTSNPN and SVGIG (reference sequence). The V and J ends lost 1 base and 4 bases, in that order; junction bases with no gene match: 1. CDR3 nucleotides: TGTGCCTGGAGTGGGGGACTAGCGGGGTACGAGCAGTACTTC. Translation: CAWSGGLAGYEQYF.

Concerning this clonotype itself: A single base separates this from a much larger clone, so it may be a read error. This chain uses TRBV4-3 with TRBJ1-1, with D perhaps matching TRBD1 (5 bases). The CDR3 length is 17 residues. Trimming cost V 4 bases and J 1 base, with 19 bases left between them. Looked up from germline, CDR1 is LGHNA and CDR2 is YSLEER. The CDR3 DNA follows: TGCGCCAGCAGCCGAGATTATGGACACCAAACGAACACTGAAGCTTTCTTT. It is translated as CASSRDYGHQTNTEAFF.

This clonotype was seen only a few times. This may be a read error, as it is one base from a much larger clone. The chain recombines TRBV7-9 with TRBJ2-3; possibly TRBD2 for D (6 bases). V gave up 0 bases and J gave up 2 bases, with 24 bases separating them. Per germline, CDR1 SEHNR and CDR2 FQNEAQ (reference sequence). This CDR3 is built from 20 residues. The DNA for the CDR3 is TGTGCCAGCAGCTTAGCGCAGACCCCCTTGCAGGAGGGCCTCACAGATACGCAGTATTTT. This translates into CASSLAQTPLQEGLTDTQYF.

This chain connects TRBV15 to TRBJ1-2, with D uncertain. Between the trimmed V and J ends, which lost 0 bases and 4 bases, there was a span of 9 bases. Germline V gives CDR1 LNHNV, CDR2 YYDKDF (reference sequence). This CDR3 contains 14 residues. CDR3 amino acids: CATSRDIGFYGYTF. CDR3 bases: TGTGCCACCAGCAGAGATATAGGGTTCTATGGCTACACCTTC.

This clonotype was observed many times. The gene calls are TRBV10-3 and TRBJ1-5; 7 positions agree with TRBD1. This CDR3 has 13 amino acids. V trimming: 6 bases; J trimming: 4 bases; junction bases outside the gene matches: 3. Germline V gives CDR1 ENHRY, CDR2 SYGVKD. In nucleotides, the CDR3 is TGTGCCATCAGAGGGACAGTTAATCAGCCCCAGCATTTT. This sequence encodes CAIRGTVNQPQHF.

Worth noting for this clonotype: One end of the junction varies from germline; a read error may be responsible. The rearrangement links TRBV7-9 to TRBJ2-5, with TRBD2 matching over 10 bases. The germline V gene has CDR1 SEHNR and CDR2 FQNEAQ (reference sequence). This CDR3 is 15 amino acids long. The CDR3 loop is CASSGQAGGTETQYF. Written as DNA, the CDR3 is TGCGCCAGCAGCGGTCAAGCGGGGGGGACAGAGACCCAGTACTTC.

This clonotype has at least ten counts. The CDR3 loop reads CASTRWNAGHFNYGYTF. The CDR3 DNA is TGTGCCAGTACCCGTTGGAATGCGGGACACTTTAACTATGGCTACACCTTC. The chain couples TRBV9 to TRBJ1-2; possibly TRBD1 for D (6 bases). The V end was cut by 8 bases, the J end by 1 base, with 24 bases between. Looked up from germline, CDR1 is SGDLS and CDR2 is YYNGEE. The CDR3 is made up of 17 amino acids.

Comments on this clonotype: At one end, the junction sequence differs from germline, possibly due to a read error. This chain connects TRBV2 to TRBJ2-2; a weak D match, TRBD2 (5 bases). This CDR3 region has 13 residues. The V gene's germline CDR1 is SNHLY and CDR2 FYNNEI. Here the CDR3 DNA reads TGTGCCAGCAGTAATGTGAACACCGGGGAGCTGTTTTTC. Amino acid sequence: CASSNVNTGELFF.

This chain connects TRBV19 to TRBJ2-3, with D perhaps matching TRBD1 or TRBD2 (6 bases each). This CDR3 is 15 amino acids long. Germline V gene sequence: CDR1 LNHDA, CDR2 SQIVND (reference sequence). Trimming removed 3 bases from V and 11 bases from J, with 21 bases in between. In DNA, the CDR3 is TGTGCCAGTAGTATCGGGGGCGGCTCCTACAATGAGCAGTATTTT. Translated: CASSIGGGSYNEQYF.

This chain connects TRBV5-1 to TRBJ2-3; D gene unclear. The CDR3 has 13 residues. Trimming stripped 0 bases from V and 6 bases from J, with 8 bases between. Germline lookup yields CDR1 SGHRS and CDR2 YFSETQ. CDR3 nucleotides: TGCGCCAGCAGCTTGGAGACCGCCGATACGCAGTATTTT. Protein product: CASSLETADTQYF.

This clonotype has a count of ten or more. V gene TRBV7-9 combines with J gene TRBJ2-7; D may be TRBD2 (6 bases). CDR3 length: 16 amino acids. Trimming stripped 6 bases from V and 3 bases from J, with 21 bases between. Germline V CDR1 and CDR2: SEHNR, FQNEAQ (reference sequence). CDR3 sequence (DNA): TGTGCCAGCAGGGGACTCGACGCTTCTCGGAGCTACGAGCAGTACTTC. It yields the protein CASRGLDASRSYEQYF.

The J gene is TRBJ2-2, the V gene TRBV9; D assignment may be TRBD1 or TRBD2 (5 bases each). This CDR3 contains 17 residues. V was cut by 3 bases and J by 7 bases, with 22 bases left in between. Germline lookup yields CDR1 SGDLS and CDR2 YYNGEE. The CDR3 bases are TGTGCCAGCAGCGGGGGATCGGGGCAGGGAGCCCGCGGGGAGCTGTTTTTT. It yields the protein CASSGGSGQGARGELFF.

This clonotype was found many times. This chain uses TRBV9 with TRBJ2-7; 8 positions match TRBD1. The CDR3 has 15 residues. J lost 2 bases, V lost 0 bases, and 4 bases had no gene match. Germline V CDR1 and CDR2: SGDLS, YYNGEE. CDR3 amino acids: CASSVEQGATYEQYF. The CDR3 DNA follows: TGTGCCAGCAGCGTAGAGCAGGGGGCCACCTACGAGCAGTACTTC.